These T cell receptor beta chains were read from a single sample in a study of HIV-infected children after antiretroviral therapy interruption. TCRdb reanalysed the 3' RACE reads using MiXCR and keeps one entry per CDR3 protein. The sample includes about 89,000 distinct CDR3 sequences, 6% to 8.5% of them seen just once. This material consisted of CD45RA+ CD4+ T cells from PBMCs, pooled from several time points, taken from a donor given antiretroviral therapy, either interrupted or continuous. The receptors come from a pool of human donors with HIV. CDR3s include the opening cysteine and the closing phenylalanine or tryptophan. A D gene is named only where the DNA matches it firmly. Size values are once, few and many counts, or a class for expanded clones, and some rows have none.

size	J	D	V	DNA	CDR3
many	TRBJ2-3	TRBD2	TRBV10-2	TGCGCCAGCAGCGCGCTAGGACTAGCGGGAGGGCCGAGCACAGATACGCAGTATTTT	CASSALGLAGGPSTDTQYF
many	TRBJ2-2	-	TRBV12-3/TRBV12-4	TGTGCCAGCAGTTTGGCCCTCCTTGCGAACACCGGGGAGCTGTTTTTT	CASSLALLANTGELFF
few	TRBJ2-7	-	TRBV6-2/TRBV6-3	TGTGCCAGCAGTTTCTCCCTCACCTTGAGCTCCTACGAGCAGTACTTC	CASSFSLTLSSYEQYF
many	TRBJ1-1	-	TRBV5-1	TGCGCCAGCAGCCCCGCAGGCACACTAAGAGGCACTGAAGCTTTCTTT	CASSPAGTLRGTEAFF
-	TRBJ2-1	-	TRBV5-1	TGCGCCAGCAGCAATGGACTGAACAATGAGCAGTTCTTC	CASSNGLNNEQFF
many	TRBJ1-6	TRBD1	TRBV7-3	TGTGCCAGCAGCTTGACAGGGTTTGGTTCACCCCTCCACTTT	CASSLTGFGSPLHF
many	TRBJ2-7	-	TRBV19	TGTGCCAGTAGTATAGGACAGGAGACCGAGCAGTACTTC	CASSIGQETEQYF
-	TRBJ1-2	TRBD1	TRBV19	TGTGCCAGTACCTTTTTTCGGACAGGGTACGGCTACACCTTC	CASTFFRTGYGYTF
many	TRBJ1-2	TRBD1	TRBV20-1	TGCAGTGCAGTACGGACAGGGGGCTTCGACTATGGCTACACCTTC	CSAVRTGGFDYGYTF
many	TRBJ1-2	-	TRBV7-9	TGTGCCAGCAGCTTAGGCGGAGTGAGGGGCTACACCTTC	CASSLGGVRGYTF
many	TRBJ1-2	TRBD1	TRBV19	TGTGCCAGTAGTTCCCGGACAGGGTATGGCTACACCTTC	CASSSRTGYGYTF
many	TRBJ2-3	-	TRBV7-9	TGTGCCAGCAGCCTCACACCGTCGTCAGATACGCAGTATTTT	CASSLTPSSDTQYF
many	TRBJ1-1	TRBD1	TRBV29-1	TGCAGCGTCGGGACAGGACTATTCCCTATGAACACTGAAGCTTTCTTT	CSVGTGLFPMNTEAFF
-	TRBJ2-3	-	TRBV28	TGTGTCAGCAGTTTATCCCGGGGAGCCCCACACATAAGCACAGATACGCAGTATTTT	CVSSLSRGAPHISTDTQYF
-	TRBJ2-3	TRBD2	TRBV7-3	TGTGCCAGCAGCTCTACGACTAGCGGAAACACAGATACGCAGTATTTT	CASSSTTSGNTDTQYF
-	TRBJ2-7	-	TRBV7-2	TGTGCCAGCAGCTTAGATGGGGTTTCCTACGAGCAGTACTTC	CASSLDGVSYEQYF
few	TRBJ2-7	TRBD2	TRBV10-3	TGTGCCATCAGTAGACTAGCGGGGAACGAGCAGTACTTC	CAISRLAGNEQYF
many	TRBJ2-1	-	TRBV19	TGTGCCAGTATAGGAGGGTATCGGGATGAGCAGTTCTTC	CASIGGYRDEQFF
-	TRBJ1-4	TRBD1	TRBV12-3/TRBV12-4	TGTGCCAGCAGTGACAGGGGGCATGAAAAACTGTTTTTT	CASSDRGHEKLFF
many	TRBJ1-1	-	TRBV27	TGTGCCAGCAGTTTACGATTTTATTCTGAAGCTTTCTTT	CASSLRFYSEAFF
-	TRBJ1-2	-	TRBV19	TGTGCCAGTAGTATAGCTTTCGAGTGGATTAATGGCTACACCTTC	CASSIAFEWINGYTF
many	TRBJ2-3	TRBD1	TRBV5-1	TGCGCCAGCAGCCCGGGACAGGGTTATGATACGCAGTATTTT	CASSPGQGYDTQYF
few	TRBJ1-1	-	TRBV20-1	TGCAGTGCCAACAGGGCGGGGAACACTGAAGCTTTCTTT	CSANRAGNTEAFF
few	TRBJ2-5	TRBD1	TRBV10-3	TGTGCCATCGGGGCCTCCGGGACAGTGCAAGAGACCCAGTACTTC	CAIGASGTVQETQYF
many	TRBJ2-1	TRBD2	TRBV18	TGTGCCAGCTCACGCGGTCGAGGACTAGCGGGGGACCATGAGCAGTTCTTC	CASSRGRGLAGDHEQFF
many	TRBJ2-5	TRBD1	TRBV7-2	TGTGCCAGCAGCTCCAACAGGGGCTCAGAGACCCAGTACTTC	CASSSNRGSETQYF
many	TRBJ1-2	TRBD1	TRBV19	TGTGCCAGTAGTAGAGCGGGGACAGCTAACTATGGCTACACCTTC	CASSRAGTANYGYTF
few	TRBJ2-3	-	TRBV2	TGTGCCACGGAGTCAGGGGGGAGCACAGATACGCAGTATTTT	CATESGGSTDTQYF
few	TRBJ2-5	-	TRBV20-1	TGCAGTGCTAGATCGGGGGCAGAGACCCAGTACTTC	CSARSGAETQYF
many	TRBJ2-3	TRBD2	TRBV15	TGTGCCACCAGCAGCGTCTGGACTAGCGGGACCTTCTCCACAGATACGCAGTATTTT	CATSSVWTSGTFSTDTQYF
-	TRBJ1-6	-	TRBV13	TGTGCCAGCAGCTTAGGTGTCTCAGGGAATTCACCCCTCCACTTT	CASSLGVSGNSPLHF
many	TRBJ2-7	TRBD2	TRBV7-2	TGTGCCAGCAGCTTAGGACTAGCTAGTCGCGAGCAGTACTTC	CASSLGLASREQYF
many	TRBJ1-5	TRBD1	TRBV29-1	TGCAGATCGACAGGGAAAGGTCAGCCCCAGCATTTT	CRSTGKGQPQHF
many	TRBJ2-3	TRBD2	TRBV6-5	TGTGCCAGCAGGTTAGCGGGGTCCACAGATACGCAGTATTTT	CASRLAGSTDTQYF
many	TRBJ2-3	TRBD2	TRBV10-2	TGCGCCAGCAGTGGACTAGCGGGATTAGGTACAGATACGCAGTATTTT	CASSGLAGLGTDTQYF
many	TRBJ2-5	-	TRBV5-1	TGCGCCAGCAGCTTGGCCCTGGCCGCTGCAGAGACCCAGTACTTC	CASSLALAAAETQYF
-	TRBJ2-1	-	TRBV19	TGTGCCAGTAGTCCCCTCGACAATGAGCAGTTCTTC	CASSPLDNEQFF
few	TRBJ2-1	-	TRBV5-1	TGCGCCAGCAGCTTGCTGCCAGTAATGGTAAATGAGCAGTTCTTC	CASSLLPVMVNEQFF
few	TRBJ2-7	-	TRBV5-1	TGCGCCAGCAGCTTCCAACCCCAGGGTGGAACCTCCTCCTACGAGCAGTACTTC	CASSFQPQGGTSSYEQYF
many	TRBJ1-1	TRBD1	TRBV2	TGTGCCAGCAGTGTCCGGACAGGGCAAAGAGACACTGAAGCTTTCTTT	CASSVRTGQRDTEAFF
few	TRBJ2-5	-	TRBV5-1	TGCGCCAGCAGCTTGGCCGTAGGGACCCAGTACTTC	CASSLAVGTQYF
few	TRBJ2-3	-	TRBV20-1	TGCAGTGCTAGAGTGGGGACTAGCACAGATACGCAGTATTTT	CSARVGTSTDTQYF
-	TRBJ1-1	TRBD1	TRBV20-1	TGCAGTGCTAGCAAGACAGGGTATGGGTCGGAAGCTTTCTTT	CSASKTGYGSEAFF
-	TRBJ1-5	-	TRBV7-2	TGTGCCAGCAGCTTCACAGGGAATCAGCCCCAGCATTTT	CASSFTGNQPQHF
many	TRBJ1-1	TRBD1	TRBV6-1	TGTGCCAGCAGTGAAGCACAGGGGGCTGTGACTGAAGCTTTCTTT	CASSEAQGAVTEAFF
many	TRBJ1-5	TRBD1	TRBV7-8	TGTGCCAGCAGCGCCCGGGACAGGGGAAATCAGCCCCAGCATTTT	CASSARDRGNQPQHF
few	TRBJ1-3	-	TRBV19	TGTGCCAGTAGTATCAGCTTAACAGCCAGAAACACCATATATTTT	CASSISLTARNTIYF
-	TRBJ2-1	-	TRBV3-1	TGTGCCAGCAGCCAAGGGCGGGGGCCATCCTACAATGAGCAGTTCTTC	CASSQGRGPSYNEQFF
many	TRBJ2-5	TRBD1	TRBV29-1	TGCAGCGTTGAGTTGACAGGGGCCGGCGAGACCCAGTACTTC	CSVELTGAGETQYF
many	TRBJ2-3	-	TRBV14	TGTGCCAGCAGCCTCGGTGGAGGGACAGATACGCAGTATTTT	CASSLGGGTDTQYF
many	TRBJ2-1	-	TRBV6-5	TGTGCCAGCAGTTATGACCGAGCCTACAATGAGCAGTTCTTC	CASSYDRAYNEQFF
-	TRBJ2-1	-	TRBV15	TGTGCCACCAGCAGAGCGGGGGTCTCCTACAATGAGCAGTTCTTC	CATSRAGVSYNEQFF
-	TRBJ2-2	-	TRBV6-5	TGTGCCAGCAGCAAACAGGGCGTCCACACCGGGGAGCTGTTTTTT	CASSKQGVHTGELFF
few	TRBJ2-1	TRBD2	TRBV18	TGTGCCAGCTCACCACTTAGCGGGGAGATTCATGAGCAGTTCTTC	CASSPLSGEIHEQFF